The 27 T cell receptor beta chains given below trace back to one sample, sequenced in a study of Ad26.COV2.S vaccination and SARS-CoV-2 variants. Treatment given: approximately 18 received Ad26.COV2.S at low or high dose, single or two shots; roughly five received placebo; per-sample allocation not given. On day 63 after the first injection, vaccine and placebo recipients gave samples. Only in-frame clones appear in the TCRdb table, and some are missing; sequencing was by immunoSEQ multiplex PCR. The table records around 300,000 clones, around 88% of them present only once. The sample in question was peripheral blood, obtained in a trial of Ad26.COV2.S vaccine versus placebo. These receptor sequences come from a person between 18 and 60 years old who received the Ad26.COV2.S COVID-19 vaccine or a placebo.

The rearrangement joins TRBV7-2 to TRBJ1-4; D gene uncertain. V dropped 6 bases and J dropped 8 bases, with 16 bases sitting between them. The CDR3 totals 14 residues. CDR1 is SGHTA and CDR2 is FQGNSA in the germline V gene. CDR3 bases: TGTGCCAGCAGTCTTGACAAGATATCAGAAAAACTGTTTTTT. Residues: CASSLDKISEKLFF.

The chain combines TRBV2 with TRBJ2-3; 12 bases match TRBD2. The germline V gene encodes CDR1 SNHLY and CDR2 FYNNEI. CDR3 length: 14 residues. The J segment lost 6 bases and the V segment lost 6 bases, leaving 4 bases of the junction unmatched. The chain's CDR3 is CASRDLAGGDTQYF. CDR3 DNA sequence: TGTGCCAGCAGGGATCTAGCGGGGGGGGATACGCAGTATTTT.

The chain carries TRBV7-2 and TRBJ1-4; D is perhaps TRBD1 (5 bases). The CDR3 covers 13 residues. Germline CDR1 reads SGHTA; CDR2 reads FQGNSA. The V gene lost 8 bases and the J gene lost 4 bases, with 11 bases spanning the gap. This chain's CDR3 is CASQTGVNEKLFF. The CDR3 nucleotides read TGTGCCAGCCAAACAGGAGTTAATGAAAAACTGTTTTTT.

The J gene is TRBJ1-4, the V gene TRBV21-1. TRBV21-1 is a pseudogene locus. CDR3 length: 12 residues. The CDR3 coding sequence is TGTGCCAGCAGCCCCCCTGGGGGAAAACTGTTTTTT. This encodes CASSPPGGKLFF.

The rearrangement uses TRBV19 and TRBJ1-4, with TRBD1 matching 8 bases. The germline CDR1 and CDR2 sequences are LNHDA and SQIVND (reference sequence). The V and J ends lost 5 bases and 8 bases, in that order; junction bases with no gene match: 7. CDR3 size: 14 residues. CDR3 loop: CASSLRGLGEKLFF. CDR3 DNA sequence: TGTGCCAGTAGTCTCAGGGGGCTGGGAGAAAAACTGTTTTTT. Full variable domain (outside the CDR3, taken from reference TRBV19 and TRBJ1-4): DGGITQSPKYLFRKEGQNVTLSCEQNLNHDAMYWYRQDPGQGLRLIYYSQIVNDFQKGDIAEGYSVSREKKESFPLTVTSAQKNPTAFYLCASSLRGLGEKLFFGSGTQLSVL.

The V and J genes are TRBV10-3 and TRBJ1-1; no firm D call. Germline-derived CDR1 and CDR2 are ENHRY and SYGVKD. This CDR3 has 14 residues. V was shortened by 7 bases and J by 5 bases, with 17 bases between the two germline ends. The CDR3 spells CAIKVNTLGTEAFF. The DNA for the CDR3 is TGTGCCATCAAAGTCAACACCTTGGGGACTGAAGCTTTCTTT.

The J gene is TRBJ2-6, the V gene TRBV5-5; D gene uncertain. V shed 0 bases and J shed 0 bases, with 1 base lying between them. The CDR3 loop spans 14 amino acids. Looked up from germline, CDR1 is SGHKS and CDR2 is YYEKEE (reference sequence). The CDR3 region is CASSLASGANVLTF. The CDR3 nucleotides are TGTGCCAGCAGCTTGGCCTCTGGGGCCAACGTCCTGACTTTC.

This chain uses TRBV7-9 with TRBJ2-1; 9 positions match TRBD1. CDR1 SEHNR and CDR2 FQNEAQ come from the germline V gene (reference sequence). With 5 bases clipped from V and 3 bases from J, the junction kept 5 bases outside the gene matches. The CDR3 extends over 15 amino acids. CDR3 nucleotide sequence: TGTGCCAGCAGCCCAGACAGGGGGTACTACAATGAGCAGTTCTTC. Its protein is CASSPDRGYYNEQFF.

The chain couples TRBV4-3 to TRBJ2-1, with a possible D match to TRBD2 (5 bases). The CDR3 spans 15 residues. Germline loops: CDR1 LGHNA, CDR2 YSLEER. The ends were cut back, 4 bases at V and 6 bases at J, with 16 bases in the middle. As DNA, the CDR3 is TGCGCCAGCAGCCCGCTAGCCGACAACTTCAATGAGCAGTTCTTC. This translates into CASSPLADNFNEQFF.

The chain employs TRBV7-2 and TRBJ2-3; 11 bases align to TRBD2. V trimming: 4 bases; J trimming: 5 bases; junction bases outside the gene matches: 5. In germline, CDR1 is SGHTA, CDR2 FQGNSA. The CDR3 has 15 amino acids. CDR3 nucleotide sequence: TGTGCCAGCAGCTCAGAACTAGCGGGAGAAGATACGCAGTATTTT. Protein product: CASSSELAGEDTQYF.

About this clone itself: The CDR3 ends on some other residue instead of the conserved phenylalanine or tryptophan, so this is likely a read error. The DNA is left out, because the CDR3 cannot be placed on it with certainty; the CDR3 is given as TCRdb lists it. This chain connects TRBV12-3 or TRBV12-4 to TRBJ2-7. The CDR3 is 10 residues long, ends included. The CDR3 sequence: CASSWDGCPS.

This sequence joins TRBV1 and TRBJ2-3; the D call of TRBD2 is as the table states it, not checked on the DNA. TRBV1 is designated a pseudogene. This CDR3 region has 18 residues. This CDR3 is CTSSLQRESHYSTDTQYF. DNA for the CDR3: TGCACCAGCAGCCTCCAGCGGGAGTCCCATTACTCCACAGATACGCAGTATTTT.

The CDR3 coding sequence is TGTGCCAGCAGCTTAATCGCGCGGGGAGAGACCCAGTACTTC. This translates into CASSLIARGETQYF. The chain uses TRBV7-2 and TRBJ2-5, with D perhaps TRBD2 (6 bases). The V gene's germline CDR1 is SGHTA and CDR2 FQGNSA. The CDR3 length is 14 residues. The V gene lost 2 bases and the J gene lost 4 bases, with 11 bases spanning the gap.

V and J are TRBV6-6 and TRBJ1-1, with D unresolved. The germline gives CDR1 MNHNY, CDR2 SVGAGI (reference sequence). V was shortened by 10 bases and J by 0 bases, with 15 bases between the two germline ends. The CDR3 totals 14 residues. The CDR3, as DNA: TGTGCCACCCATCCCCCGGGGATGAACACTGAAGCTTTCTTT. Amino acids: CATHPPGMNTEAFF.

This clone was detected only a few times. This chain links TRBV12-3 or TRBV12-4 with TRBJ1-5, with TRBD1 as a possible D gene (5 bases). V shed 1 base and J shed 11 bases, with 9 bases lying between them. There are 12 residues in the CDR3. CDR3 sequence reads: CASSLGTGAQHF. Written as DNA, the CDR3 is TGTGCCAGCAGTTTAGGGACGGGGGCCCAGCATTTT.

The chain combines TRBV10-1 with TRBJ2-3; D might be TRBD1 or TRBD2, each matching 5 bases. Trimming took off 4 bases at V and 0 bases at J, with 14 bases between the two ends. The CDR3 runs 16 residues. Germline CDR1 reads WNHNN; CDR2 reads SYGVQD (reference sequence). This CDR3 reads CASSAGTGRSTDTQYF. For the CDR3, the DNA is TGCGCCAGCAGTGCCGGGACCGGCCGCAGCACAGATACGCAGTATTTT.

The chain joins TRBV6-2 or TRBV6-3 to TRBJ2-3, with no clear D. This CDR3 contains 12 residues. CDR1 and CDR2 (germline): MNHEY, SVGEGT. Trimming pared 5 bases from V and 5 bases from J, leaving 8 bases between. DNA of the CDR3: TGTGCCAGCAGTCAGATGCAAGATACGCAGTATTTT. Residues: CASSQMQDTQYF.

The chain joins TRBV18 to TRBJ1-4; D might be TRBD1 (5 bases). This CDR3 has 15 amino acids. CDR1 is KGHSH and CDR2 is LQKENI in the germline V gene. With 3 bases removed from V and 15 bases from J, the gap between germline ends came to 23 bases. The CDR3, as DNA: TGTGCCAGCTCACCCCAGGGACCGCAGTCTGCGAAGTTGTTTTTT. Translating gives CASSPQGPQSAKLFF.

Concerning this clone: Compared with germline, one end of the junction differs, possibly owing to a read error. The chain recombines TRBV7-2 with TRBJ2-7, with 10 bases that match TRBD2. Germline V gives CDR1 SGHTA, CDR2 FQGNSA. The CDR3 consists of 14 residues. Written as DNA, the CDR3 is TGTGCCAGCAGCCTAGCGGGGGACACCTACGAGCAGTACTTC. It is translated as CASSLAGDTYEQYF.

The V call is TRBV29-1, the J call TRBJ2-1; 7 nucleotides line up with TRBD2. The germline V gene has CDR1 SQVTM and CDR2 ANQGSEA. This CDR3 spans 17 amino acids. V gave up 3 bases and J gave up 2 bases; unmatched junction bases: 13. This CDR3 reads CSVEQIAGEEPYNEQFF. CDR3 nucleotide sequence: TGCAGCGTTGAGCAAATCGCGGGGGAGGAACCCTACAATGAGCAGTTCTTC.

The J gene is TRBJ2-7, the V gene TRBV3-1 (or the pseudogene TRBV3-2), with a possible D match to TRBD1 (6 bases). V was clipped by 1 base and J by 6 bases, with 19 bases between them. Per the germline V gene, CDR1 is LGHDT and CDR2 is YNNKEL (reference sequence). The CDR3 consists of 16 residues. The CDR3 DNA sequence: TGTGCCAGCAGCCAAGGACCTAGGACAGCCACTTCCGAGCAGTACTTC. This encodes CASSQGPRTATSEQYF.

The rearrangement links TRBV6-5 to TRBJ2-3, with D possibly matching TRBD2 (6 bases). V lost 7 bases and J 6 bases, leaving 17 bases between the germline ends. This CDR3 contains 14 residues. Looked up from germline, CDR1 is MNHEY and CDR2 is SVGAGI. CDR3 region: CASTLREGGDTQYF. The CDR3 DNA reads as TGTGCCAGCACCCTACGGGAAGGAGGGGATACGCAGTATTTT.

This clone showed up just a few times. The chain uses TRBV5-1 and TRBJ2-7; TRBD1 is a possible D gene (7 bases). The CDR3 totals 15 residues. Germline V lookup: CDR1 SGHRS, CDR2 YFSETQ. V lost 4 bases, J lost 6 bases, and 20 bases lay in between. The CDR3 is CASSPRAGGSGEQYF. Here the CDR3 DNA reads TGCGCCAGCAGCCCCCGGGCAGGGGGGTCTGGCGAGCAGTACTTC.

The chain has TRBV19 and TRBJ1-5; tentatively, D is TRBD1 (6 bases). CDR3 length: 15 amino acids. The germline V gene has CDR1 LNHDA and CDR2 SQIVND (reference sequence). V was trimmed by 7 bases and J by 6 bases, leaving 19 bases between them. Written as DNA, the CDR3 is TGTGCCAGTAACCCACGGGGGCAAGAGGGTCAGCCCCAGCATTTT. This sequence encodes CASNPRGQEGQPQHF.

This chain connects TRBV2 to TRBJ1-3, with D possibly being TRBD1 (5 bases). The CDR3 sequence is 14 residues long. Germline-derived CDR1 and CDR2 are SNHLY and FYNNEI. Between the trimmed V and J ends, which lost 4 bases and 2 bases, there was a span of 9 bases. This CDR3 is CASSGGRAGNTIYF. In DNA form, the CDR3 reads TGTGCCAGCAGTGGGGGCAGGGCTGGAAACACCATATATTTT.

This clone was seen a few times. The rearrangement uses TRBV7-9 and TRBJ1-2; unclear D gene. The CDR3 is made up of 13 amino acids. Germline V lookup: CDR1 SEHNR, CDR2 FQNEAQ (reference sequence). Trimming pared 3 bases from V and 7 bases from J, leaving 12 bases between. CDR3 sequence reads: CASSLSTVGGYTF. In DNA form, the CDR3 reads TGTGCCAGCAGCTTGTCCACAGTAGGTGGCTACACCTTC.

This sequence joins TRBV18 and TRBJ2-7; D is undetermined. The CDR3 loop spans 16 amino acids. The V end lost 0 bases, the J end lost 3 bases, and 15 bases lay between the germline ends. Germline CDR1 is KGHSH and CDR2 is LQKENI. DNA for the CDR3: TGTGCCAGCTCACCACCGAAAAATGGAGACTTCTACGAGCAGTACTTC. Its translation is CASSPPKNGDFYEQYF.